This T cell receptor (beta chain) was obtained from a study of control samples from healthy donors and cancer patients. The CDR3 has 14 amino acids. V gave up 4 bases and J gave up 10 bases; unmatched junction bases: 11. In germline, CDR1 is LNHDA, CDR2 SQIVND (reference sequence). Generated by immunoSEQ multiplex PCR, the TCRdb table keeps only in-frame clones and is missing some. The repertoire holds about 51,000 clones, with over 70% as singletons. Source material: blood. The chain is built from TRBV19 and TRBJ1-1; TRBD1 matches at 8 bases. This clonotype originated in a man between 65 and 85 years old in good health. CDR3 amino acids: CASSRGQEAVGAFF. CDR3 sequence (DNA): TGTGCCAGTAGTAGGGGACAGGAGGCGGTGGGAGCTTTCTTT.